This TCR beta chain was sequenced for a study of CD8+ T cells in alopecia areata. Study context: At a dose of 5 to 10 mg twice daily, oral tofacitinib was given to treated patients. People stayed on tofacitinib for 6 to 18 months, then stopped the drug for 6 months. General observations from the study: For patients receiving tofacitinib, scalp clonality and expanded CD8+ clones among the top 100 significantly decreased.

This CDR3 contains 15 residues. The V and J ends lost 6 bases and 1 base respectively, with 12 bases between them. Germline V gene lookup returns CDR1 MNHEY and CDR2 SMNVEV (reference sequence). Following extraction, RNA underwent reverse transcription to cDNA, which served as the sequencing template. The data were produced by immunoSEQ multiplex PCR, yet TCRdb's version contains in-frame clones alone and is incomplete. The sample comprises 170,000 or so clones, around 60% of which are singletons, and 10% to 15% rests with the top ten. This clone appeared a few times. Its antigen remains unidentified. The treatment is: oral pan-JAK inhibitor, 5-10 mg twice daily.

The chain uses TRBV27 and TRBJ2-2; no clear D. Material: CD8+ T cells sorted from blood, obtained at week 24, from a patient treated with tofacitinib. The receptor comes from a human donor with alopecia areata. CDR3 loop: CASSLSARNTGELFF. The CDR3 DNA is TGTGCCAGCAGCTTAAGTGCAAGGAACACCGGGGAGCTGTTTTTT.